This T cell receptor beta chain comes out of a study of T cells in Graves' hyperthyroidism and ophthalmopathy. Researchers took RNA transcripts and amplified the TCR beta CDR3 regions from them. Carried out on the TCR CDR3, a first-round RT-PCR used the HTBI primer set. MiXCR was run by TCRdb on the multiplex PCR reads, yielding one entry per CDR3 protein. The repertoire holds 300,000 to 400,000 distinct CDR3 sequences, with approximately 13% as singletons. Study conclusions and caveats: Within blood appeared most thyroid clonotypes that had expanded above 0.001. The model's output predicted ophthalmopathy at a median of about 6.5 months prior to onset.

Ten or more counts support this clonotype. Antigen specificity is unknown. Absent ophthalmopathy progression within 18 months defined stable Graves' hyperthyroidism. For the diagnoses, clinical symptoms, serum thyroxine and TRAb, thyroid ultrasound and orbital computed tomography were used. Sample: blood. The receptor was derived from a woman aged 55-69 years with Graves' hyperthyroidism.

Written as DNA, the CDR3 is TGTGCCAGCAGTAGGACAGGGGTGGGTGAGACCCAGTACTTC. This encodes CASSRTGVGETQYF. V usage is TRBV6-1 and J usage is TRBJ2-5, with 9 bases identical to TRBD1. The germline V gene encodes CDR1 MNHNS and CDR2 SASEGT. CDR3 length: 14 residues. Trimming cost V 5 bases and J 5 bases; bases outside gene matches: 6.